This T cell receptor (beta chain) appears in the sequencing data of a study of blood T cell repertoires in COVID-19. TCRdb keeps only in-frame clones here, not all; method: immunoSEQ multiplex PCR. The table shows approximately 310,000 clones, with 70% to 90% occurring only once. The receptor comes from a man aged 25-45 years who had recovered from COVID-19. The sample taken for sequencing was PBMCs or T cells enriched from blood (not recorded which).

In nucleotides, the CDR3 is TGTGCCATCAGTAAGACAGCCCCCGTTCTCTCTGGGGCCAACGTCCTGACTTTC. Translation: CAISKTAPVLSGANVLTF. The rearrangement uses TRBV10-3 and TRBJ2-6; D perhaps matches TRBD1 (5 bases). Trimming stripped 5 bases from V and 0 bases from J, with 17 bases between. The germline CDR1 and CDR2 sequences are ENHRY and SYGVKD. The CDR3 length is 18 residues.